The 14 T cell receptor beta chains below come from one sample, sequenced in a study of shared clonotypes between healthy human individuals. Assay: immunoSEQ multiplex PCR; the TCRdb copy retains only in-frame clones and omits some. The sample includes 550,000 to 750,000 clones, around 95% of them seen just once. Terminally differentiated effector memory CD45RA+ cells were excluded by CCR7 positive selection of CD45RO-negative cells. Sequencing used naive CD8+ T cells sorted from blood. The receptor source for this set is a woman aged 25 to 45 in good health.

The rearrangement uses TRBV4-2 and TRBJ2-1, with TRBD2 identical over 14 bases. The CDR3 consists of 16 residues. The V and J ends lost 3 bases and 3 bases, in that order; junction bases with no gene match: 1. CDR1 is LGHNA and CDR2 is YNFKEQ in the germline V gene. CDR3 region: CASSHGTSGSYNEQFF. For the CDR3, the DNA is TGTGCCAGCAGCCACGGGACTAGCGGGAGCTACAATGAGCAGTTCTTC.

This sequence joins TRBV5-4 and TRBJ2-2; D gene unclear. The V gene lost 4 bases and the J gene lost 6 bases, with 10 bases spanning the gap. Germline CDR1 SGHNT, CDR2 YYREEE (reference sequence). The CDR3 sequence is 13 residues long. CDR3 amino acids: CASSTGRPGELFF. CDR3 in DNA: TGTGCCAGCAGCACCGGACGTCCCGGGGAGCTGTTTTTT.

This chain connects TRBV7-9 to TRBJ1-1; 12 nucleotides align to TRBD1. The CDR3 runs to 14 residues. CDR1 and CDR2 from the germline V gene are SEHNR and FQNEAQ (reference sequence). Germline trimming cut 1 base from V and 11 bases from J; bases unmatched to any gene: 5. Here the CDR3 reads CASSLGDRGLGAFF. CDR3 coding DNA: TGTGCCAGCAGCTTAGGGGACAGGGGGCTAGGTGCTTTCTTT.

The chain is built from TRBV20-1 and TRBJ2-2, with D possibly being TRBD1 (5 bases). The V gene lost 6 bases and the J gene lost 6 bases, with 5 bases spanning the gap. CDR3 size: 10 residues. The germline V gene encodes CDR1 DFQATT and CDR2 SNEGSKA (reference sequence). The CDR3 protein is CSAGAGELFF. CDR3 bases: TGCAGTGCAGGGGCCGGGGAGCTGTTTTTT.

Here the CDR3 reads CASSVAGSREQFF. CDR3 in DNA: TGTGCCAGCAGCGTAGCCGGCAGTCGTGAGCAGTTCTTC. The chain recombines TRBV9 with TRBJ2-1; D is unresolved. Looked up from germline, CDR1 is SGDLS and CDR2 is YYNGEE. The CDR3 has 13 amino acids. V lost 0 bases and J lost 9, with 10 bases in between.

The chain links TRBV7-8 to TRBJ2-1, with 7 bases that match TRBD2. V shed 5 bases, J shed 8 bases, and the junction held 15 bases outside the gene matches. The germline V gene encodes CDR1 SGHVS and CDR2 FQNEAQ. This CDR3 region has 16 residues. Here the CDR3 reads CASSPNMAGVVYEQFF. The CDR3 DNA sequence: TGTGCCAGCAGCCCGAATATGGCGGGAGTTGTCTATGAGCAGTTCTTC.

There are a few counts of this clone. The V call is TRBV19, the J call TRBJ1-5; D unresolved. The germline V gene has CDR1 LNHDA and CDR2 SQIVND (reference sequence). Trimming pared 5 bases from V and 1 base from J, leaving 12 bases between. The length of the CDR3 is 15 residues. The CDR3 sequence: CASSLGWVSNQPQHF. CDR3 bases: TGTGCCAGTAGTCTAGGGTGGGTCAGCAATCAGCCCCAGCATTTT.

V is TRBV4-1 and J is TRBJ2-7; 8 nucleotides align to TRBD2. CDR3 length equals 15 residues. The ends lost 0 bases at V and 5 bases at J; junction bases unmatched: 6. Germline values: CDR1 MGHRA, CDR2 YSYEKL. For the CDR3, the DNA is TGCGCCAGCAGCCAAGATGGCGGGAGGCGGAACGAGCAGTACTTC. This sequence encodes CASSQDGGRRNEQYF.

The chain uses TRBV19 and TRBJ2-1, with 14 positions matching TRBD2. The germline CDR1 and CDR2 sequences are LNHDA and SQIVND (reference sequence). V dropped 3 bases and J dropped 8; count of bases not matched to a gene: 6. The CDR3 sequence is 16 residues long. CDR3: CASSIGTSGSLDEQFF. Written as DNA, the CDR3 is TGTGCCAGTAGTATCGGGACTAGCGGGAGTTTAGATGAGCAGTTCTTC.

This chain links TRBV6-5 with TRBJ2-7; 9 bases match TRBD2. This CDR3 is 14 amino acids long. From germline, CDR1 is MNHEY and CDR2 SVGAGI. V was pared by 4 bases and J by 6 bases, with 7 bases of the junction left unmatched. CDR3 DNA: TGTGCCAGCAGTTCCGGGACTAGCCTGGTCGAGCAGTACTTC. The encoded protein is CASSSGTSLVEQYF.

This clone was detected only once. This chain links TRBV7-9 with TRBJ2-3, with 7 bases identical to TRBD1. CDR1 is SEHNR, CDR2 FQNEAQ, per germline (reference sequence). The CDR3 is 14 amino acids. V gave up 4 bases and J gave up 2 bases; unmatched junction bases: 3. CDR3 nucleotides: TGTGCCAGCAGCTGGGACAGACTCACAGATACGCAGTATTTT. Its translation: CASSWDRLTDTQYF.

The rearrangement uses TRBV7-9 and TRBJ2-3, with 7 bases fitting TRBD2. CDR1 and CDR2 from the germline V gene are SEHNR and FQNEAQ (reference sequence). The J segment lost 4 bases and the V segment lost 5 bases, leaving 12 bases of the junction unmatched. The CDR3 runs 16 residues. CDR3 region: CASSPWEGGLSDTQYF. CDR3 DNA: TGTGCCAGCAGCCCCTGGGAGGGCGGGTTATCAGATACGCAGTATTTT.

This clone was picked up a small number of times. The rearrangement joins TRBV6-7 to TRBJ2-5; D unresolved. TRBV6-7 falls under the ORF class, with uncertain function. The CDR3 consists of 14 residues. The ends were cut back, 2 bases at V and 4 bases at J, with 11 bases in the middle. The CDR3 nucleotides are TGTGCCAGCAGTTACCCTGGGTCACGAGAGACCCAGTACTTC. This sequence encodes CASSYPGSRETQYF.

The CDR3 here is CASSQEGGNTGELFF. For the CDR3, the DNA is TGCGCCAGCAGCCAGGAGGGAGGGAACACCGGGGAGCTGTTTTTT. The chain recombines TRBV4-1 with TRBJ2-2; D is perhaps TRBD2 (6 bases). The germline V gene has CDR1 MGHRA and CDR2 YSYEKL. Trimming pared 3 bases from V and 1 base from J, leaving 9 bases between. CDR3 length: 15 residues.